This record concerns one TCR beta chain sequence. Random hexamers were used to reverse transcribe an amount of about 0.45 to 1 ug RNA. TCRdb redid the calling of the immunoSEQ multiplex PCR reads with MiXCR, one entry per CDR3 protein. The sample contains fewer than 150,000 distinct CDR3 sequences, about 96% of which appear only once. Controls comprised healthy donors matched for age and sex. TEMRA cells were FACS-enriched, and CD8+ and CD4+ T cells were isolated negatively. This entry belongs to a study of CD8 T cells in Susac syndrome. The V end was cut by 0 bases, the J end by 0 bases, with 6 bases between. There are 14 residues in the CDR3. From germline, CDR1 is SGHRS and CDR2 YFSETQ.

Sequencing input: CD4+ T cells from PBMCs. V gene TRBV5-1 combines with J gene TRBJ1-1, with D uncertain. The receptor's source is a human donor in good health. CDR3 protein: CASSLGVLNTEAFF. CDR3 in DNA: TGCGCCAGCAGCTTGGGGGTCTTGAACACTGAAGCTTTCTTT.